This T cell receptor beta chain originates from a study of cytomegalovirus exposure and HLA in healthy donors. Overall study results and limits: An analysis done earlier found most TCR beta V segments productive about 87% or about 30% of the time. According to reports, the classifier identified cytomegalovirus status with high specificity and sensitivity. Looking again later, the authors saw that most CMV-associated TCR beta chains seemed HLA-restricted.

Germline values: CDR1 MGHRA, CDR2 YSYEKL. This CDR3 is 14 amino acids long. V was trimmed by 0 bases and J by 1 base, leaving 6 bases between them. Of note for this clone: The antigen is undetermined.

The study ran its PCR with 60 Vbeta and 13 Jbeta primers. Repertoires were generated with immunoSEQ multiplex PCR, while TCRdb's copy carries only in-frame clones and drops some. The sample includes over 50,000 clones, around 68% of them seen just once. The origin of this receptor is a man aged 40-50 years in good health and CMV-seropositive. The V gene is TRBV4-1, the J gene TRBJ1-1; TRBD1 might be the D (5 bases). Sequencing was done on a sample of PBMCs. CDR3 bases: TGCGCCAGCAGCCAAGATGGGGCGAACACTGAAGCTTTCTTT. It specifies CASSQDGANTEAFF.